The rows below give T cell receptor beta chains drawn from one sample of a study of T cell responses to AZD1222 COVID-19 vaccine. Generated by immunoSEQ multiplex PCR, the TCRdb table keeps only in-frame clones and is missing some. The table lists roughly 49,000 clones, 60% to 85% of them singletons. The specimen was peripheral blood, collected on day 0 of AZD1222 vaccination. These receptors originate from an adult in good health. The CDR3 runs from the conserved cysteine through the conserved F or W. The order of the fields is V gene, J gene, clone size, D gene, CDR3 protein, CDR3 DNA. D genes are given only for firm matches. Size is omitted from some rows. Given values are once, few, many or a class for expanded clones.

TRBV3-1/TRBV3-2	TRBJ2-1	few	NA	CASSRHAGRSYNEQFF	TGTGCCAGCAGCCGCCATGCGGGACGCTCCTACAATGAGCAGTTCTTC
TRBV11-2	TRBJ1-3	NA	NA	CASSSPGQPFSGNTIYF	TGTGCCAGCAGCTCCCCGGGGCAGCCCTTCTCTGGAAACACCATATATTTT
TRBV7-9	TRBJ2-5	NA	NA	CASSSGPGPVETQYF	TGTGCCAGCAGCTCAGGTCCGGGGCCCGTGGAGACCCAGTACTTC
TRBV29-1	TRBJ1-2	NA	NA	CTTGADYGYTF	TGCACCACTGGGGCAGACTATGGCTACACCTTC
TRBV5-5	TRBJ2-5	NA	NA	CASSLWGNQETQYF	TGTGCCAGCAGCTTGTGGGGAAACCAAGAGACCCAGTACTTC
TRBV3-1/TRBV3-2	TRBJ1-5	NA	NA	CASSQDGGVGDQPQHF	TGTGCCAGCAGCCAAGACGGGGGGGTCGGGGATCAGCCCCAGCATTTT
TRBV11-2	TRBJ2-3	NA	NA	CASSSDFYTDTQYF	TGTGCCAGCAGCTCGGACTTCTACACAGATACGCAGTATTTT
TRBV7-2	TRBJ1-1	NA	NA	CASSSWTGYVTEAFF	TGTGCCAGCAGCTCCTGGACGGGGTACGTAACTGAAGCTTTCTTT
TRBV6-5	TRBJ2-2	NA	TRBD1	CASSYVGTGVPGELFF	TGTGCCAGCAGTTACGTAGGGACAGGGGTGCCCGGGGAGCTGTTTTTT
TRBV7-9	TRBJ1-2	NA	NA	CASSLVDGYTF	TGTGCCAGCAGCTTAGTGGATGGCTACACCTTC
TRBV30	TRBJ1-2	few	NA	CAWSVPQVNYGYTF	TGTGCCTGGAGTGTACCACAGGTTAACTATGGCTACACCTTC
TRBV6-5	TRBJ1-2	NA	NA	CASSYDASGGYTF	TGTGCCAGCAGTTACGACGCCAGTGGAGGCTACACCTTC
TRBV6-2/TRBV6-3	TRBJ2-5	NA	TRBD1	CASSNGWDRGQETQYF	TGTGCCAGCAGCAACGGGTGGGACAGGGGACAAGAGACCCAGTACTTC
TRBV10-3	TRBJ1-5	NA	NA	CAISDVGGGYQPQHF	TGTGCCATCAGTGACGTTGGAGGGGGATATCAGCCCCAGCATTTT
TRBV2	TRBJ1-2	NA	NA	CASMRNPPNYGYTF	TGTGCCAGCATGCGCAACCCCCCTAACTATGGCTACACCTTC
TRBV3-1/TRBV3-2	TRBJ2-1	NA	TRBD2	CAILEGPGRAPNEQFF	TGTGCCATCCTAGAGGGCCCCGGGAGGGCCCCCAATGAGCAGTTCTTC
TRBV11-2	TRBJ2-1	NA	NA	CASSIRDWGNEQFF	TGTGCCAGCAGCATCCGGGACTGGGGCAATGAGCAGTTCTTC
TRBV11-2	TRBJ2-5	once	NA	CASSSQETQYF	TGTGCCAGCAGCTCCCAAGAGACCCAGTACTTC
TRBV3-1/TRBV3-2	TRBJ1-6	NA	NA	CASSQARESPLHF	TGTGCCAGCAGCCAAGCCAGGGAATCACCCCTCCACTTT
TRBV7-9	TRBJ2-1	NA	NA	CASGLVAYNEQFF	TGTGCCAGCGGCCTAGTAGCCTACAATGAGCAGTTCTTC
TRBV4-2	TRBJ1-5	NA	TRBD1	CASSQGTGRYIGNQPQHF	TGTGCCAGCAGCCAAGGGACAGGGAGGTATATCGGCAATCAGCCCCAGCATTTT
TRBV7-2	TRBJ2-1	NA	TRBD2	CASSSTGTSGINEQFF	TGTGCCAGCAGCTCCACCGGGACTAGCGGGATTAATGAGCAGTTCTTC
TRBV28	TRBJ2-1	few	NA	CASSPIRRGSREQFF	TGTGCCAGCAGTCCGATACGCCGTGGGAGCCGTGAGCAGTTCTTC
TRBV28	TRBJ1-1	NA	NA	CASSLGGLNTEAFF	TGTGCCAGCAGTTTGGGAGGGTTGAACACTGAAGCTTTCTTT
TRBV11-3	TRBJ1-1	NA	NA	CASSSTGDTEAFF	TGTGCCAGCAGCTCAACCGGGGACACTGAAGCTTTCTTT
TRBV6-5	TRBJ1-5	NA	NA	CASSQEQINQPQHF	TGTGCCAGCAGTCAGGAGCAGATCAATCAGCCCCAGCATTTT
TRBV3-1/TRBV3-2	TRBJ2-7	few	NA	CASSYGAVTYEQYF	TGTGCCAGCAGCTACGGAGCAGTAACCTACGAGCAGTACTTC
TRBV10-3	TRBJ2-3	NA	TRBD2	CAISGVGGSASTDTQYF	TGTGCCATCAGTGGGGTGGGCGGGAGCGCTAGCACAGATACGCAGTATTTT
TRBV11-2	TRBJ1-1	NA	NA	CASSYLGTEAFF	TGTGCCAGCAGCTACCTGGGAACTGAAGCTTTCTTT
TRBV2	TRBJ1-2	NA	TRBD1	CASVTQGAETGYTF	TGTGCCAGCGTGACCCAGGGGGCGGAAACTGGCTACACCTTC
TRBV5-1	TRBJ1-1	NA	TRBD1	CASSAGATGRNTEAFF	TGCGCCAGCAGCGCCGGAGCGACAGGGCGAAACACTGAAGCTTTCTTT
TRBV19	TRBJ2-5	NA	NA	CASSIGQNQETQYF	TGTGCCAGTAGTATAGGTCAGAACCAAGAGACCCAGTACTTC
TRBV5-1	TRBJ2-7	NA	NA	CASTTEGSYEQYF	TGCGCCAGCACCACCGAAGGTAGCTACGAGCAGTACTTC
TRBV29-1	TRBJ1-1	NA	NA	CSVDNRGSPNTEAFF	TGCAGCGTTGATAACCGCGGGTCCCCGAACACTGAAGCTTTCTTT
TRBV18	TRBJ2-2	NA	NA	CASSPVTGAGELFF	TGTGCCAGCTCACCAGTAACGGGAGCCGGGGAGCTGTTTTTT
TRBV27	TRBJ2-2	few	NA	CASSLLGRGTELNTGELFF	TGTGCCAGCAGTTTACTGGGTCGGGGGACCGAGCTGAACACCGGGGAGCTGTTTTTT
TRBV2	TRBJ2-5	NA	TRBD2	CASTWRGAQETQYF	TGTGCCAGCACTTGGCGGGGGGCCCAAGAGACCCAGTACTTC
TRBV3-1/TRBV3-2	TRBJ1-5	NA	NA	CASSPYSNQPQHF	TGTGCCAGCAGTCCATATAGCAATCAGCCCCAGCATTTT
TRBV7-3	TRBJ2-6	NA	TRBD1	CASSLQGTGANVLTF	TGTGCCAGCAGCCTACAGGGGACTGGGGCCAACGTCCTGACTTTC
TRBV7-9	TRBJ2-7	NA	TRBD2	CASSSSSGRPSEQYF	TGTGCCAGCAGCTCCTCTAGCGGGAGACCTTCCGAGCAGTACTTC
TRBV5-1	TRBJ2-3	NA	TRBD1	CASRETGSDTQYF	TGCGCCAGCAGGGAGACAGGGTCCGATACGCAGTATTTT
TRBV28	TRBJ1-5	NA	NA	CASSQRVGAQPQHF	TGTGCCAGCAGCCAACGGGTGGGGGCACAGCCCCAGCATTTT
TRBV5-5	TRBJ1-2	NA	NA	CASSLAIKGAGDNYGYTF	TGTGCCAGCAGCTTGGCCATAAAAGGGGCAGGGGACAACTATGGCTACACCTTC
TRBV18	TRBJ1-5	NA	TRBD1	CASSPTGVNQPQHF	TGTGCCAGCTCACCGACAGGGGTCAATCAGCCCCAGCATTTT
TRBV20-1	TRBJ2-3	once	NA	CSASFDSRTDTQYF	TGCAGTGCTAGTTTCGACTCGCGCACAGATACGCAGTATTTT
TRBV9	TRBJ1-4	NA	NA	CASSVAAQGLELFF	TGTGCCAGCAGCGTAGCGGCCCAGGGGCTAGAACTGTTTTTT
TRBV25-1	TRBJ2-1	NA	NA	CASSEWDPMNEQFF	TGTGCCAGCAGTGAGTGGGACCCAATGAATGAGCAGTTCTTC
TRBV2	TRBJ2-2	NA	TRBD2	CASRTGRLAGEGTGELFF	TGTGCCAGCAGGACGGGGAGACTAGCGGGAGAAGGAACCGGGGAGCTGTTTTTT